The 31 T cell receptor beta chains below were found in one sample sequenced in a study of cytomegalovirus exposure and HLA in healthy donors. It was with 60 Vbeta and 13 Jbeta primers that the PCR ran. TCRdb's copy holds only in-frame clones and misses some; the assay was immunoSEQ multiplex PCR. The sample yields about 210,000 clones, 60% to 80% seen once. The sequencing input was PBMCs. The receptors here all came from a male donor in good health and CMV-seronegative.

This rearrangement joins TRBV7-9 to TRBJ2-1; 13 bases are a match to TRBD2. Germline trimming cut 1 base from V and 3 bases from J; bases unmatched to any gene: 0. Germline assignment: CDR1 SEHNR and CDR2 FQNEAQ (reference sequence). The CDR3 extends over 16 amino acids. The DNA for the CDR3 is TGTGCCAGCAGCTTAGGGACTAGCGGGAGCTACAATGAGCAGTTCTTC. Protein sequence: CASSLGTSGSYNEQFF. Drawing the rest from reference TRBV7-9 and TRBJ2-1, the complete variable domain is DTGVSQNPRHKITKRGQNVTFRCDPISEHNRLYWYRQTLGQGPEFLTYFQNEAQLEKSRLLSDRFSAERPKGSFSTLEIQRTEQGDSAMYLCASSLGTSGSYNEQFFGPGTRLTVL.

This clone was picked up a small number of times. The rearrangement uses TRBV9 and TRBJ2-5; 10 bases fit TRBD1. The V segment lost 4 bases and the J segment 6 bases; nucleotides outside the gene matches: 15. Germline V gene data show CDR1 as SGDLS and CDR2 as YYNGEE. This CDR3 comprises 17 residues. The CDR3 coding sequence is TGTGCCAGCAGCATAACTGGTGGGGGACAGGGGACGAAGACCCAGTACTTC. Its protein is CASSITGGGQGTKTQYF. Based on the CDR3 plus reference TRBV9 and TRBJ2-5, the full variable domain is DSGVTQTPKHLITATGQRVTLRCSPRSGDLSVYWYQQSLDQGLQFLIQYYNGEERAKGNILERFSAQQFPDLHSELNLSSLELGDSALYFCASSITGGGQGTKTQYFGPGTRLLVL.

The V gene is TRBV6-4, the J gene TRBJ2-1; 7 bases are shared with TRBD2. Per the germline V gene, CDR1 is MRHNA and CDR2 is SNTAGT. The ends lost 0 bases at V and 7 bases at J; junction bases unmatched: 3. This CDR3 contains 14 residues. CDR3 protein: CASSDSREGNEQFF. CDR3 DNA sequence: TGTGCCAGCAGTGACTCAAGGGAGGGGAATGAGCAGTTCTTC.

The V gene is TRBV19, the J gene TRBJ2-7; maybe TRBD2 (5 bases). Per germline, CDR1 LNHDA and CDR2 SQIVND (reference sequence). Trimming took 11 bases from V and 6 from J, leaving 17 bases between them. The CDR3 covers 12 residues. The CDR3 DNA sequence: TGTGCCGGCGGTAGTGGTGCGGGCGAGCAGTACTTC. Encoded protein: CAGGSGAGEQYF.

This chain links TRBV19 with TRBJ1-5; TRBD1 agrees at 8 bases. The CDR3 has 17 residues. Losses at the gene ends were 5 bases for V and 0 bases for J; bases not matched to a gene: 9. In germline, CDR1 is LNHDA, CDR2 SQIVND (reference sequence). CDR3: CASSPSDRAFSNQPQHF. CDR3 bases: TGTGCCAGTAGTCCCTCGGACAGGGCGTTTAGCAATCAGCCCCAGCATTTT.

The chain employs TRBV19 and TRBJ2-3; 10 nucleotides agree with TRBD2. This CDR3 is 16 amino acids long. The V gene end was trimmed by 3 bases and the J gene end by 2 bases; junction bases not matched to a gene: 5. From germline, CDR1 is LNHDA and CDR2 SQIVND (reference sequence). CDR3 in DNA: TGTGCCAGTAGTATTGGGCTAGCGGGGGTCACAGATACGCAGTATTTT. It translates to CASSIGLAGVTDTQYF.

The chain couples TRBV7-9 to TRBJ2-7; D might be TRBD1 (5 bases). V lost 5 bases to trimming and J lost 0 bases, with 11 bases between them. The CDR3 runs to 14 residues. Germline-derived CDR1 and CDR2 are SEHNR and FQNEAQ (reference sequence). In nucleotides, the CDR3 is TGTGCCAGCAGCCCGCGACAGAGCTCCTACGAGCAGTACTTC. Its protein product is CASSPRQSSYEQYF.

V gene TRBV9 combines with J gene TRBJ1-6; D not certain. In germline, CDR1 is SGDLS, CDR2 YYNGEE. The CDR3 sequence is 20 residues long. Trimming cost V 0 bases and J 7 bases, with 26 bases left between them. This chain's CDR3 is CASSVAEYPLREVENSPLHF. The DNA of the CDR3 is TGTGCCAGCAGCGTAGCGGAATACCCGCTGAGGGAGGTAGAAAATTCACCCCTCCACTTT.

This chain uses TRBV10-1 with TRBJ2-1; 9 bases align to TRBD1. The trim removed 9 bases at V and 1 base at J, leaving 22 bases unmatched. Looked up from germline, CDR1 is WNHNN and CDR2 is SYGVQD (reference sequence). This CDR3 has 20 amino acids. The CDR3 nucleotides are TGCGCCAGAATCCGGCAATCGGGACAGGGTTCGCCTCCTTCCTACAATGAGCAGTTCTTC. This encodes CARIRQSGQGSPPSYNEQFF.

This chain's CDR3 is CASSLEYRASGANVLTF. CDR3 nucleotide sequence: TGCGCCAGCAGCTTGGAGTACAGGGCCTCTGGGGCCAACGTCCTGACTTTC. J is TRBJ2-6 and V is TRBV5-1, with D perhaps TRBD1 (6 bases). The CDR3 is 17 amino acids. Between the trimmed V and J ends, which lost 0 bases and 0 bases, there was a span of 10 bases. The germline V gene has CDR1 SGHRS and CDR2 YFSETQ.

This clone was found a few times. The CDR3 region is CASSDTLDTQYF. The CDR3 DNA reads TGTGCCTCTAGCGATACCCTAGATACGCAGTATTTT. This chain uses TRBV30 with TRBJ2-3; TRBD2 is a possible D gene (6 bases). The CDR3 is made up of 12 amino acids. Between the trimmed V and J ends, which lost 7 bases and 5 bases, there was a span of 13 bases. The germline V gene has CDR1 GTSNPN and CDR2 SVGIG (reference sequence).

The chain uses TRBV11-2 and TRBJ1-1; D is undetermined. Looked up from germline, CDR1 is SGHAT and CDR2 is FQNNGV. The CDR3 is 15 amino acids. V was clipped by 5 bases and J by 4 bases, with 17 bases between them. The CDR3 sequence is CASSAYRGAGTEAFF. In nucleotides, the CDR3 is TGTGCCAGCAGCGCCTACCGGGGTGCGGGCACTGAAGCTTTCTTT.

This rearrangement joins TRBV7-3 to TRBJ2-5; 8 bases agree with TRBD1. Germline assignment: CDR1 SGHTA and CDR2 FQGTGA. With V trimmed by 4 bases and J by 9 bases, 7 bases remained unmatched. The CDR3 runs 13 residues. The DNA for the CDR3 is TGTGCCAGCAGCTCCCAGGGGGCAAGGTCCCAGTACTTC. Protein product: CASSSQGARSQYF. The full variable domain, with the rest looked up from reference TRBV7-3 and TRBJ2-5, is GAGVSQTPSNKVTEKGKYVELRCDPISGHTALYWYRQSLGQGPEFLIYFQGTGAADDSGLPNDRFFAVRPEGSVSTLKIQRTERGDSAVYLCASSSQGARSQYFGPGTRLLVL.

This clone came up once. V gene TRBV4-1 combines with J gene TRBJ1-2, with unresolved D. CDR3 size: 14 residues. V dropped 1 base and J dropped 4 bases, with 10 bases sitting between them. Germline V gene data show CDR1 as MGHRA and CDR2 as YSYEKL. This CDR3 is CASSQGSFPYGYTF. CDR3 nucleotide sequence: TGCGCCAGCAGCCAAGGTAGCTTCCCCTATGGCTACACCTTC.

As regards this clone: The CDR3 carries no conserved terminal phenylalanine or tryptophan, so it likely arises from a read error. It is unclear where the CDR3 begins or ends on the DNA, so no DNA is shown, and the CDR3 is as TCRdb lists it. The V and J genes are TRBV27 and TRBJ1-2; the table calls TRBD1, which could not be checked here. The CDR3 is 10 amino acids long, termini counted. Germline V gene sequence: CDR1 MNHEY, CDR2 SMNVEV (reference sequence). This chain's CDR3 is CASSLVQGFV.

This chain links TRBV9 with TRBJ2-2, with 11 bases aligning to TRBD2. CDR1 and CDR2 from the germline V gene are SGDLS and YYNGEE. Trimming took 1 base from V and 7 from J; bases not matched to a gene: 21. The CDR3 sequence is 21 residues long. CDR3 nucleotides: TGTGCCAGCAGCGTATATCCGGACAGCGATACTAGCGGGAGTCTTGACGGGGAGCTGTTTTTT. It codes for CASSVYPDSDTSGSLDGELFF.

This sequence joins TRBV2 and TRBJ2-7; 8 bases are shared with TRBD1. After removal of 9 bases from V and 1 base from J, the junction contained 5 bases not matched to a gene. The germline V gene has CDR1 SNHLY and CDR2 FYNNEI. The CDR3 loop spans 13 amino acids. CDR3 sequence reads: CASGQGISYEQYF. The CDR3 DNA is TGTGCCAGTGGACAGGGTATTTCCTACGAGCAGTACTTC.

The chain has TRBV7-8 and TRBJ2-1, with D possibly TRBD2 on 6 matching bases. The germline CDR1 and CDR2 sequences are SGHVS and FQNEAQ. The length of the CDR3 is 17 residues. Trimming removed 4 bases from V and 0 bases from J, with 16 bases in between. CDR3 amino acids: CASSSGRGSSSYNEQFF. The CDR3, as DNA: TGTGCCAGCAGCTCAGGTCGGGGGAGCAGCTCCTACAATGAGCAGTTCTTC. Complete variable domain (other parts from reference TRBV7-8 and TRBJ2-1): GAGVSQSPRYKVAKRGQDVALRCDPISGHVSLFWYQQALGQGPEFLTYFQNEAQLDKSGLPSDRFFAERPEGSVSTLKIQRTQQEDSAVYLCASSSGRGSSSYNEQFFGPGTRLTVL.

This clone was counted between two and nine times. The CDR3 loop reads CASSAGLAGGAYEQYF. The CDR3 DNA sequence: TGTGCCAGCAGCGCCGGACTAGCGGGAGGAGCCTACGAGCAGTACTTC. The chain links TRBV9 to TRBJ2-7, with 14 positions matching TRBD2. With V trimmed by 3 bases and J by 2 bases, 4 bases remained unmatched. The CDR3 spans 16 residues. Germline lookup yields CDR1 SGDLS and CDR2 YYNGEE.

The V gene is TRBV19, the J gene TRBJ2-2, with TRBD1 matching 8 bases. The CDR3 spans 18 residues. The ends lost 5 bases at V and 4 bases at J; junction bases unmatched: 15. CDR1 is LNHDA, CDR2 SQIVND, per germline (reference sequence). The CDR3 coding sequence is TGTGCCAGTAGTTTCTTATCCCTCGACAGGGGAGGCACCGGGGAGCTGTTTTTT. This translates into CASSFLSLDRGGTGELFF.

The chain combines TRBV5-1 with TRBJ2-3; a weak D match, TRBD1 (7 bases). The ends were cut back, 4 bases at V and 3 bases at J, with 15 bases in the middle. The CDR3 extends over 15 amino acids. Germline V gene sequence: CDR1 SGHRS, CDR2 YFSETQ. Here the CDR3 reads CASSVQGGRTDTQYF. CDR3 sequence (DNA): TGCGCCAGCAGCGTGCAGGGGGGAAGGACAGATACGCAGTATTTT. The full variable domain, with the rest looked up from reference TRBV5-1 and TRBJ2-3, is KAGVTQTPRYLIKTRGQQVTLSCSPISGHRSVSWYQQTPGQGLQFLFEYFSETQRNKGNFPGRFSGRQFSNSRSEMNVSTLELGDSALYLCASSVQGGRTDTQYFGPGTRLTVL.

The chain carries TRBV29-1 and TRBJ1-1; D unclear. V lost 7 bases and J lost 4, with 13 bases in between. CDR3 length: 12 residues. CDR1 is SQVTM and CDR2 is ANQGSEA in the germline V gene. Here the CDR3 reads CSDGSLSTEAFF. The CDR3 DNA follows: TGCAGCGACGGTTCTCTAAGCACTGAAGCTTTCTTT.

This chain joins TRBV13 and TRBJ2-4; TRBD1 matches at 8 bases. J lost 7 bases, V lost 5 bases, and 7 bases had no gene match. The CDR3 consists of 14 residues. Germline CDR1 PRHDT, CDR2 FYEKMQ (reference sequence). As DNA, the CDR3 is TGTGCCAGCAGCACCGGGACAGGTAGCAACATTCAGTACTTC. It is translated as CASSTGTGSNIQYF.

The J gene is TRBJ1-2, the V gene TRBV5-6, with 7 bases matching TRBD1. Germline V gives CDR1 SGHDT, CDR2 YYEEEE. CDR3 length equals 18 residues. The V and J ends lost 0 bases and 7 bases, in that order; junction bases with no gene match: 18. The CDR3 loop reads CASSLGADPGQQYGGYTF. The CDR3 DNA sequence: TGTGCCAGCAGCTTGGGGGCCGACCCGGGACAGCAGTATGGTGGCTACACCTTC.

The J gene is TRBJ1-2, the V gene TRBV6-1; TRBD1 aligns across 10 bases. This CDR3 has 16 residues. With 2 bases clipped from V and 4 bases from J, the junction kept 7 bases outside the gene matches. CDR1 is MNHNS and CDR2 is SASEGT in the germline V gene. CDR3 sequence: CASSEIETGGIYGYTF. The CDR3 DNA sequence: TGTGCCAGCAGTGAAATAGAGACAGGGGGCATCTATGGCTACACCTTC.

In this sample, this clone turned up once. The chain links TRBV28 to TRBJ1-2; 7 bases match TRBD1. Germline CDR1 is MDHEN and CDR2 is SYDVKM. V lost 6 bases to trimming and J lost 1 base; unmatched junction nucleotides: 17. This CDR3 spans 18 amino acids. CDR3 nucleotide sequence: TGTGCCAGCAGCCCTACCTCATTAGGACAGGCACTTAACTATGGCTACACCTTC. This sequence encodes CASSPTSLGQALNYGYTF.

The rearrangement uses TRBV6-5 and TRBJ2-5, with 11 nucleotides matching TRBD2. The germline V gene has CDR1 MNHEY and CDR2 SVGAGI. J lost 5 bases, V lost 4 bases, and 9 bases had no gene match. There are 16 residues in the CDR3. The CDR3 sequence is CASSSRLAGPTETQYF. The CDR3 DNA reads as TGTGCCAGCAGTTCCAGACTAGCGGGACCCACGGAGACCCAGTACTTC.

This clone was detected a few times. The chain combines TRBV10-3 with TRBJ1-2; weak D call: TRBD1 (6 bases). Germline V CDR1 and CDR2: ENHRY, SYGVKD. With 5 bases removed from V and 4 bases from J, the gap between germline ends came to 8 bases. The CDR3 covers 12 residues. CDR3: CAISLDSYGYTF. CDR3 coding DNA: TGTGCCATCAGTCTGGACAGCTATGGCTACACCTTC.

The chain links TRBV2 to TRBJ2-7; the D gene is possibly TRBD1 (6 bases). The CDR3 contains 15 residues. Germline V lookup: CDR1 SNHLY, CDR2 FYNNEI. Trimming left V 3 bases short and J 2 bases short, with 14 bases between. DNA for the CDR3: TGTGCCAGCAGTGATGCACAGGGTCTGACCTACGAGCAGTACTTC. Its protein product is CASSDAQGLTYEQYF.

The rearrangement joins TRBV9 to TRBJ1-1; weak D call: TRBD1 (6 bases). This CDR3 has 13 amino acids. The germline CDR1 and CDR2 sequences are SGDLS and YYNGEE. Trimming shortened V by 6 bases and J by 2 bases, and 11 bases separated the two germline ends. CDR3 protein: CASTWTDNTEAFF. CDR3 DNA sequence: TGTGCCAGCACTTGGACAGATAACACTGAAGCTTTCTTT. The entire variable domain, with the rest obtained from reference TRBV9 and TRBJ1-1, is as follows: DSGVTQTPKHLITATGQRVTLRCSPRSGDLSVYWYQQSLDQGLQFLIQYYNGEERAKGNILERFSAQQFPDLHSELNLSSLELGDSALYFCASTWTDNTEAFFGQGTRLTVV.

The CDR3 loop is CASSYYERGTYEQYF. The CDR3 DNA reads TGTGCCAGCAGTTACTACGAACGGGGTACCTACGAGCAGTACTTC. V is TRBV6-6 and J is TRBJ2-5; a weak D match, TRBD2 (5 bases). TRBJ2-7 explains the end of the DNA better; the J call may be wrong. This CDR3 region has 15 residues. CDR1 and CDR2 from the germline V gene are MNHNY and SVGAGI (reference sequence).